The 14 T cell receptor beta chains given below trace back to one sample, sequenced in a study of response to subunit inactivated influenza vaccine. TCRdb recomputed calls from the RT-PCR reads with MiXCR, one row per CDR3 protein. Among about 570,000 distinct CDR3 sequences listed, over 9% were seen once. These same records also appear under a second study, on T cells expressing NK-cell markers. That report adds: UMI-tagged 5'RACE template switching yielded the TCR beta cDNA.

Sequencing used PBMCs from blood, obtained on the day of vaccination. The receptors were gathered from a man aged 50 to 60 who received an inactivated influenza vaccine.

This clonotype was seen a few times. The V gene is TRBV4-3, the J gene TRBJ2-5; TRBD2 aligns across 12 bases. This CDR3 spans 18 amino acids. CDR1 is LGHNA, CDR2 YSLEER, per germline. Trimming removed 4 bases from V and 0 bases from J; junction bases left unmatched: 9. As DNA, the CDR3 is TGCGCCAGCAGCCGCACAATAGGGACTAGCGGGTACCAAGAGACCCAGTACTTC. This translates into CASSRTIGTSGYQETQYF.

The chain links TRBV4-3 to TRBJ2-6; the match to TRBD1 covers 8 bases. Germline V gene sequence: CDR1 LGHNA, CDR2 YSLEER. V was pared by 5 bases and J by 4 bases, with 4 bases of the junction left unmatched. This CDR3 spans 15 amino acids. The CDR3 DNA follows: TGCGCCAGCAGCGACAGGGGAACCGGGGCCAACGTCCTGACTTTC. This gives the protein CASSDRGTGANVLTF.

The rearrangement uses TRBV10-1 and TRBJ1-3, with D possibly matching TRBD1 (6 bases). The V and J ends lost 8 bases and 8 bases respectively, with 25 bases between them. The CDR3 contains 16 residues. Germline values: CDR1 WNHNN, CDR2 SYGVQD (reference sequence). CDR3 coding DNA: TGCGCCAGCGACGGACAGTTAGTCCACTCCGGGGACACCATATATTTT. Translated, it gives CASDGQLVHSGDTIYF.

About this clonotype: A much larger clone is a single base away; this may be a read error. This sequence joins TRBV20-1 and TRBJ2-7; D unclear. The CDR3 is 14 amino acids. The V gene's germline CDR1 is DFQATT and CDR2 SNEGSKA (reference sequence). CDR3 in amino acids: CSARAPTTLYEKYF. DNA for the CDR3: TGCAGTGCTAGAGCACCCACTACTCTCTACGAGAAGTACTTC.

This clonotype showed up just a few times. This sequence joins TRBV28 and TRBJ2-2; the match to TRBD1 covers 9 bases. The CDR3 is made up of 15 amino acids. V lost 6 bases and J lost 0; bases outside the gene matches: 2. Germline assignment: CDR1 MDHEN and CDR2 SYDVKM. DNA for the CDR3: TGTGCCAGCAGACGGACAGGGGCGAACACCGGGGAGCTGTTTTTT. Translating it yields CASRRTGANTGELFF. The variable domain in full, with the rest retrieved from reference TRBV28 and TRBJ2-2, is DVKVTQSSRYLVKRTGEKVFLECVQDMDHENMFWYRQDPGLGLRLIYFSYDVKMKEKGDIPEGYSVSREKKERFSLILESASTNQTSMYLCASRRTGANTGELFFGEGSRLTVL.

CDR3 amino acids: CASSLFGGAHTQYF. CDR3 sequence (DNA): TGTGCCAGCAGTTTATTCGGGGGGGCCCATACGCAGTATTTT. This chain links TRBV12-3 or TRBV12-4 with TRBJ2-3; 8 nucleotides align to TRBD2. V dropped 2 bases and J dropped 7; count of bases not matched to a gene: 5. There are 14 residues in the CDR3.

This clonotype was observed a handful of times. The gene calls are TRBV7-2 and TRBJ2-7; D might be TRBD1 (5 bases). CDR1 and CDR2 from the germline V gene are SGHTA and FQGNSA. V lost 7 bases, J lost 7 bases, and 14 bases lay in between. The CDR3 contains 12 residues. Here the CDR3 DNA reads TGTGCCAGCAACCAAGGGGCCGGAGAGCAGTACTTC. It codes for CASNQGAGEQYF.

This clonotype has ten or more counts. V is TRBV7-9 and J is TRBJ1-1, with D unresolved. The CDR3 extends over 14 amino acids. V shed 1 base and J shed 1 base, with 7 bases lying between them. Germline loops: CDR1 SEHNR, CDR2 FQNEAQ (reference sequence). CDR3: CASSLDSPNTEAFF. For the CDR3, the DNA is TGTGCCAGCAGCTTAGACAGTCCGAACACTGAAGCTTTCTTT.

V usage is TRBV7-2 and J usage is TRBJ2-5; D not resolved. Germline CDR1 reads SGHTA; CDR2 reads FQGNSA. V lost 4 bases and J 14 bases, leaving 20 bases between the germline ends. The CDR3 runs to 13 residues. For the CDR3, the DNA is TGTGCCAGCAGCTCTTCGAGGACGGCGACCTCCTACTTC. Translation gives CASSSSRTATSYF.

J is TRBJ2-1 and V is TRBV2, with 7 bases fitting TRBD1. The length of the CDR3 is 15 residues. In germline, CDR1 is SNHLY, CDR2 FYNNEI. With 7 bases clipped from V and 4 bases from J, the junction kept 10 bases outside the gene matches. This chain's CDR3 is CASTEQTGSYNEQFF. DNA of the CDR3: TGTGCCAGCACCGAACAGACAGGGTCATACAATGAGCAGTTCTTC.

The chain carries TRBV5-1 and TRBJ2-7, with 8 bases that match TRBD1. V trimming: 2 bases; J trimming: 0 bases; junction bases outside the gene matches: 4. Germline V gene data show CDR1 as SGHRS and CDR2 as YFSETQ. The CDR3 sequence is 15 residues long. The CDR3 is CASSFTGGNSYEQYF. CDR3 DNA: TGCGCCAGCAGCTTTACAGGGGGAAACTCCTACGAGCAGTACTTC.

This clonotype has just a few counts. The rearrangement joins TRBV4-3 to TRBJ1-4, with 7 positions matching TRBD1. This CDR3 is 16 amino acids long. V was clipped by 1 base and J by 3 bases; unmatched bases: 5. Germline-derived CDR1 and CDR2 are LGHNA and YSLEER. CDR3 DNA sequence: TGCGCCAGCAGCCAAGGGCCGAGGGGGCCTAATGAAAAACTGTTTTTT. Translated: CASSQGPRGPNEKLFF.

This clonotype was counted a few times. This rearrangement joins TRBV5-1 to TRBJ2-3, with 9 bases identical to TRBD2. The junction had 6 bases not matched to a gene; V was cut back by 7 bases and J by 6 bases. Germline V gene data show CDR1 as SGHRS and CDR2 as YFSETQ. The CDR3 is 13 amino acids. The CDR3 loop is CASSGTSKDTQYF. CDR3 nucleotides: TGCGCCAGCTCCGGGACTAGCAAGGATACGCAGTATTTT.

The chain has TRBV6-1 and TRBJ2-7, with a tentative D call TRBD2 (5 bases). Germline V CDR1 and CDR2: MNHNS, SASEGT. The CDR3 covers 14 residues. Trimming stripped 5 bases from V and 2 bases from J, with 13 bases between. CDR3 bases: TGTGCCAGCAGTATCGGACTCACTACCTACGAGCAGTACTTC. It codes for CASSIGLTTYEQYF.